This TCR beta chain was recovered during a study of OX40 agonist ivuxolimab in advanced cancers. Trimming pared 4 bases from V and 6 bases from J, leaving 8 bases between. The CDR3 is 11 amino acids. From germline, CDR1 is SQVTM and CDR2 ANQGSEA. Here immunoSEQ multiplex PCR was the method, and the copy in TCRdb shows in-frame clones only, minus some. Of fewer than 100,000 clones listed, just under 85% are singletons. Sequenced material: CD4+ or CD8+ T cells sorted from blood, taken in a trial of the OX40 agonist ivuxolimab. The sequence was collected from an adult with an advanced solid tumor such as melanoma, head and neck, liver or kidney cancer. V and J are TRBV29-1 and TRBJ2-3, with no clear D. The CDR3 here is CSVVVGDTQYF. The CDR3 region has the DNA TGCAGCGTTGTCGTAGGGGATACGCAGTATTTT.